Below, 13 T cell receptor beta chains from the same sample are listed, as sequenced in a study of control samples from healthy donors and cancer patients. Only in-frame clones appear in the TCRdb table, and some are missing; sequencing was by immunoSEQ multiplex PCR. Here the sample spans roughly 160,000 clones, over 90% being singletons. Sequenced: blood. These receptors all come from a woman younger than 45 in good health.

The V gene is TRBV5-6, the J gene TRBJ1-4; D uncertain. V was trimmed by 0 bases and J by 0 bases, leaving 9 bases between them. The CDR3 has 16 residues. Germline values: CDR1 SGHDT, CDR2 YYEEEE. The CDR3, as DNA: TGTGCCAGCAGCTTGGGCTCCAAAGCAACTAATGAAAAACTGTTTTTT. Translated, it gives CASSLGSKATNEKLFF.

CDR3 in DNA: TGTGCCACCAGTGACAACCTCAGGAGTCAAGTTACCGGGGAGCTGTTTTTT. The encoded protein is CATSDNLRSQVTGELFF. This chain uses TRBV24-1 with TRBJ2-2; D remains ambiguous. Trimming shortened V by 4 bases and J by 5 bases, and 19 bases separated the two germline ends. The CDR3 runs to 17 residues. CDR1 is KGHDR, CDR2 SFDVKD, per germline.

The chain is built from TRBV7-6 and TRBJ2-5; D is perhaps TRBD2 (5 bases). Germline-derived CDR1 and CDR2 are SGHVS and FNYEAQ. The CDR3 consists of 15 residues. Trimming took off 1 base at V and 5 bases at J, with 14 bases between the two ends. The CDR3 DNA reads TGTGCCAGCAGCTTAGTTCGGGGTAGTAGGGAGACCCAGTACTTC. This encodes CASSLVRGSRETQYF.

This chain connects TRBV7-8 to TRBJ2-7; 9 nucleotides agree with TRBD1. V shed 6 bases, J shed 7 bases, and the junction held 7 bases outside the gene matches. The CDR3 is made up of 13 amino acids. CDR1 and CDR2 (germline): SGHVS, FQNEAQ. In DNA, the CDR3 is TGTGCCAGCAGGGCCGGGACAGGGATTGAGCAGTACTTC. Amino acid sequence: CASRAGTGIEQYF.

The CDR3 DNA is TGTGCCAGCAGCTTAGCGACTAGCGGGACTTACAATGAGCAGTTCTTC. Its protein is CASSLATSGTYNEQFF. The rearrangement links TRBV7-8 to TRBJ2-1, with 11 bases aligning to TRBD2. The J segment lost 4 bases and the V segment lost 0 bases, leaving 2 bases of the junction unmatched. The CDR3 runs 16 residues. The germline CDR1 and CDR2 sequences are SGHVS and FQNEAQ.

The chain recombines TRBV19 with TRBJ2-1, with 13 bases identical to TRBD2. The CDR3 runs to 16 residues. CDR1 and CDR2 from the germline V gene are LNHDA and SQIVND (reference sequence). After removal of 6 bases from V and 4 bases from J, the junction contained 6 bases not matched to a gene. The CDR3 nucleotides are TGTGCCAGTAGCATTCCGGGACTAGCGGGGTACAATGAGCAGTTCTTC. It is translated as CASSIPGLAGYNEQFF.

The V and J genes are TRBV5-6 and TRBJ1-6, with D possibly being TRBD1 (5 bases). V was cut by 0 bases and J by 12 bases, with 10 bases left in between. CDR1 SGHDT and CDR2 YYEEEE come from the germline V gene. This CDR3 is built from 13 residues. The CDR3 DNA is TGTGCCAGCAGCTTGGGGATAGACAGACCCCTCCACTTT. Amino acid sequence: CASSLGIDRPLHF.

The J gene is TRBJ1-2, the V gene TRBV10-3; TRBD1 agrees at 9 bases. In germline, CDR1 is ENHRY, CDR2 SYGVKD. The V and J ends lost 6 bases and 4 bases, in that order; junction bases with no gene match: 6. The CDR3 runs 14 residues. CDR3 nucleotides: TGTGCCATCAGGCCACAGGGGGCTAGCTATGGCTACACCTTC. Its translation: CAIRPQGASYGYTF.

The rearrangement uses TRBV24-1 and TRBJ2-3; 9 bases agree with TRBD1. Germline CDR1 reads KGHDR; CDR2 reads SFDVKD. The CDR3 consists of 18 residues. The ends lost 4 bases at V and 4 bases at J; junction bases unmatched: 14. For the CDR3, the DNA is TGTGCCACCAGTGACTTTGGGGGACAGGGAATTGAAGCAGATACGCAGTATTTT. The encoded protein is CATSDFGGQGIEADTQYF.

This clone showed up just once. The V and J genes are TRBV5-5 and TRBJ1-4; D perhaps matches TRBD1 (5 bases). The V end lost 3 bases, the J end lost 7 bases, and 16 bases lay between the germline ends. The CDR3 spans 15 residues. From germline, CDR1 is SGHKS and CDR2 YYEKEE (reference sequence). Written as DNA, the CDR3 is TGTGCCAGCAGCTCGAGGATGCAGGGTGTTGAAAAACTGTTTTTT. It translates to CASSSRMQGVEKLFF.

As for this clone: At the DNA level, this CDR3 is encoded by other sequences in the same sample as well. The rearrangement links TRBV5-1 to TRBJ2-7; a weak D match, TRBD2 (5 bases). Trimming left V 0 bases short and J 2 bases short, with 6 bases between. This CDR3 comprises 13 residues. The germline gives CDR1 SGHRS, CDR2 YFSETQ. CDR3 region: CASSLAGTYEQYF. The CDR3 DNA reads TGCGCCAGCAGCTTGGCGGGGACCTACGAGCAGTACTTC.

The CDR3 here is CASSIQGRGISQPQHF. The CDR3 bases are TGTGCCAGTAGTATCCAGGGTCGGGGAATCAGCCAGCCCCAGCATTTT. This sequence joins TRBV19 and TRBJ1-5, with D tentatively TRBD1 (5 bases). The CDR3 length is 16 residues. With 3 bases removed from V and 7 bases from J, the gap between germline ends came to 19 bases. Germline loops: CDR1 LNHDA, CDR2 SQIVND (reference sequence).

This clone showed up just once. The J gene is TRBJ2-7, the V gene TRBV5-4, with D perhaps matching TRBD2 (5 bases). Germline lookup yields CDR1 SGHNT and CDR2 YYREEE (reference sequence). With 2 bases removed from V and 0 bases from J, the gap between germline ends came to 15 bases. The CDR3 is 16 amino acids. The CDR3 region has the DNA TGTGCCAGCAGCTTTGGACCGGGGATAAGCTCCTACGAGCAGTACTTC. Protein product: CASSFGPGISSYEQYF. Together with reference TRBV5-4 and TRBJ2-7, the CDR3 gives the full variable domain: ETGVTQSPTHLIKTRGQQVTLRCSSQSGHNTVSWYQQALGQGPQFIFQYYREEENGRGNFPPRFSGLQFPNYSSELNVNALELDDSALYLCASSFGPGISSYEQYFGPGTRLTVT.